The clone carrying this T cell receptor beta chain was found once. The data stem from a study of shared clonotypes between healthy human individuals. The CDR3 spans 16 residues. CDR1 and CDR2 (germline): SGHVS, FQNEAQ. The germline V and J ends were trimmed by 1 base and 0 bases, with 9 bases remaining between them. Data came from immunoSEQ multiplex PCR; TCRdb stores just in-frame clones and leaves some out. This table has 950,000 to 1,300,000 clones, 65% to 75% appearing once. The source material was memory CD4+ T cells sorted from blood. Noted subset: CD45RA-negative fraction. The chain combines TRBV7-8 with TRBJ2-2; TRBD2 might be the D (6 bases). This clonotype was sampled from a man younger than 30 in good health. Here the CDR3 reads CASSLVGGANTGELFF. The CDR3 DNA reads TGTGCCAGCAGCTTAGTCGGGGGAGCGAACACCGGGGAGCTGTTTTTT.